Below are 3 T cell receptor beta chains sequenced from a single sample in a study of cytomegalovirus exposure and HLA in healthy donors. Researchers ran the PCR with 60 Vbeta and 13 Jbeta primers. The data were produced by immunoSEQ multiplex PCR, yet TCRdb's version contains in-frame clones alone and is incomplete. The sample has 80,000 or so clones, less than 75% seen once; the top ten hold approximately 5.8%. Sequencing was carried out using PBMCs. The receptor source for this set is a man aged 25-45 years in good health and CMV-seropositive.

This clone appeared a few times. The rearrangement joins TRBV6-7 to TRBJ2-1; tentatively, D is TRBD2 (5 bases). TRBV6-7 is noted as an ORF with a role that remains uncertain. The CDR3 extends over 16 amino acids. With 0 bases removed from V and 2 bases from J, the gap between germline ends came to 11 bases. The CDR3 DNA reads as TGTGCCAGCAGTTACTCGAAGACTATTCCCTACAATGAGCAGTTCTTC. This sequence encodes CASSYSKTIPYNEQFF.

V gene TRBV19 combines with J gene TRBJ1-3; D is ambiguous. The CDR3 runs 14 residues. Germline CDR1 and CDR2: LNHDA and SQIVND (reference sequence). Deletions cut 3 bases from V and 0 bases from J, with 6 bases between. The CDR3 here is CASSIPSSGNTIYF. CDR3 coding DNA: TGTGCCAGTAGTATCCCCTCCTCTGGAAACACCATATATTTT.

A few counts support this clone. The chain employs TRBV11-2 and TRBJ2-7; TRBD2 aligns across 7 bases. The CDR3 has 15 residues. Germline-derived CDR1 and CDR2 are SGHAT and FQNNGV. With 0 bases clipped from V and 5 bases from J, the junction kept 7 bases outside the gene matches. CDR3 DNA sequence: TGTGCCAGCAGCTTAGAGGCGGGGGTATTTAACGAGCAGTACTTC. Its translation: CASSLEAGVFNEQYF. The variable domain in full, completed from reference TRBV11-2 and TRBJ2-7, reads EAGVAQSPRYKIIEKRQSVAFWCNPISGHATLYWYQQILGQGPKLLIQFQNNGVVDDSQLPKDRFSAERLKGVDSTLKIQPAKLEDSAVYLCASSLEAGVFNEQYFGPGTRLTVT.